Below are 21 T cell receptor beta chains sequenced from a single sample in a study of T cells in Graves' hyperthyroidism and ophthalmopathy. From RNA transcripts, TCR beta CDR3 regions were amplified. First-round RT-PCR with HTBI primers amplified the TCR CDR3 region. TCRdb itself ran the multiplex PCR reads through MiXCR, one entry per CDR3 protein. The sample shows a few hundred thousand distinct CDR3 sequences, 20% of them seen only once. What was sequenced was blood. Source of these receptors: a man younger than 35 with Graves' hyperthyroidism.

The chain recombines TRBV6-1 with TRBJ1-2; TRBD1 is a possible D gene (5 bases). The length of the CDR3 is 14 residues. Germline V CDR1 and CDR2: MNHNS, SASEGT. Trimming removed 6 bases at V and 8 bases at J, with 19 bases between. Here the CDR3 reads CASSPRAGLSGYTF. CDR3 DNA: TGTGCCAGCAGCCCTCGGGCAGGGCTTTCGGGCTACACCTTC.

This chain connects TRBV19 to TRBJ1-1; the D is unclear. Trimming cost V 4 bases and J 5 bases, with 11 bases left between them. Germline CDR1 and CDR2: LNHDA and SQIVND (reference sequence). CDR3 length: 13 residues. The CDR3 nucleotides read TGTGCCAGTAGTACCCTTCAGGCAACTGAAGCTTTCTTT. Its protein product is CASSTLQATEAFF.

This clonotype has just a few counts. V gene TRBV2 combines with J gene TRBJ1-2; no firm D call. Germline V CDR1 and CDR2: SNHLY, FYNNEI. V lost 7 bases to trimming and J lost 0 bases, with 6 bases between them. The CDR3 loop spans 12 amino acids. The CDR3 region has the DNA TGTGCCAGCAAAGCAGCTAACTATGGCTACACCTTC. It yields the protein CASKAANYGYTF.

J is TRBJ2-7 and V is TRBV7-4, with D unclear. Trimming left V 3 bases short and J 2 bases short, with 17 bases between. Germline CDR1 is SGHVT and CDR2 is SQSDAQ. The CDR3 consists of 16 residues. CDR3: CASSFPSEMPPYEQYF. The CDR3 DNA follows: TGTGCCAGCAGCTTCCCTAGTGAAATGCCGCCCTACGAGCAGTACTTC.

This clonotype was picked up many times. The CDR3 nucleotides read TGTGCCAGCAGTTTACGGACGAGGAACGGCTACACCTTC. Protein: CASSLRTRNGYTF. The V call is TRBV12-3 or TRBV12-4, the J call TRBJ1-2; D is unresolved. CDR3 length: 13 residues. The V end lost 2 bases, the J end lost 8 bases, and 12 bases lay between the germline ends.

This clonotype has ten or more counts. The rearrangement links TRBV5-1 to TRBJ1-3, with 9 bases matching TRBD1. The V gene end was trimmed by 4 bases and the J gene end by 0 bases; junction bases not matched to a gene: 8. Germline CDR1 reads SGHRS; CDR2 reads YFSETQ. The CDR3 has 17 amino acids. The CDR3 DNA reads TGCGCCAGCAGCCCCGGGACAGGGTTGAGCTCTGGAAACACCATATATTTT. Translating gives CASSPGTGLSSGNTIYF.

Many counts were recorded for this clonotype. V is TRBV20-1 and J is TRBJ1-2; 12 nucleotides agree with TRBD1. Germline assignment: CDR1 DFQATT and CDR2 SNEGSKA (reference sequence). The V segment lost 8 bases and the J segment 8 bases; nucleotides outside the gene matches: 12. The CDR3 is 14 residues long. This chain's CDR3 is CSPAAGQGARGYTF. The DNA for the CDR3 is TGCAGTCCAGCCGCGGGACAGGGGGCAAGGGGCTACACCTTC.

Comments on this clonotype: A junction boundary mismatches the germline segment, possibly from a read error. The rearrangement uses TRBV5-1 and TRBJ1-2, with D perhaps matching TRBD1 (5 bases). The CDR3 sequence is 13 residues long. Germline CDR1 and CDR2: SGHRS and YFSETQ. CDR3 coding DNA: TGCGCCAGCAGCACAGGTGATGACTATGGCTACGCCTTC. Amino acid sequence: CASSTGDDYGYAF.

The chain couples TRBV12-3 or TRBV12-4 to TRBJ2-2; D might be TRBD2 (5 bases). V lost 3 bases, J lost 1 base, and 9 bases lay in between. This CDR3 has 15 amino acids. The CDR3 sequence: CASSFERMNTGELFF. CDR3 coding DNA: TGTGCCAGCAGTTTCGAGCGGATGAACACCGGGGAGCTGTTTTTT.

The chain is built from TRBV20-1 and TRBJ1-6, with 8 bases identical to TRBD1. The CDR3 spans 13 residues. The trim removed 3 bases at V and 8 bases at J, leaving 3 bases unmatched. CDR1 and CDR2 (germline): DFQATT, SNEGSKA (reference sequence). CDR3 sequence: CSASDRGDSPLHF. The CDR3 region has the DNA TGCAGTGCTAGTGACAGGGGTGATTCACCCCTCCACTTT.

Many counts were recorded for this clonotype. An end of the junction differs from the germline gene, which may be a read error. The J gene is TRBJ1-1, the V gene TRBV12-3 or TRBV12-4; TRBD1 might be the D (5 bases). This CDR3 is 12 amino acids long. The CDR3 sequence: CASSLGRLQVVF. DNA of the CDR3: TGTGCCAGCAGTTTGGGGCGGCTGCAAGTTGTCTTT.

Ten or more counts support this clonotype. The chain couples TRBV6-1 to TRBJ2-5; D gene uncertain. The V end lost 6 bases, the J end lost 0 bases, and 5 bases lay between the germline ends. CDR3 length equals 12 residues. Looked up from germline, CDR1 is MNHNS and CDR2 is SASEGT. CDR3 nucleotide sequence: TGTGCCAGCAGGCGAAACCAAGAGACCCAGTACTTC. Its translation is CASRRNQETQYF.

This clonotype was picked up many times. The chain combines TRBV9 with TRBJ1-1, with a possible D match to TRBD1 (6 bases). The ends were cut back, 4 bases at V and 3 bases at J, with 19 bases in the middle. The CDR3 has 16 amino acids. Per germline, CDR1 SGDLS and CDR2 YYNGEE. The CDR3 sequence is CASSPILGGRDTEAFF. The CDR3 DNA reads as TGTGCCAGCAGCCCTATCTTGGGGGGGCGGGACACTGAAGCTTTCTTT.

At least ten counts were recorded for this clonotype. The CDR3 region has the DNA TGCAGTGCTAGCGACAGGGACTACGAGCAGTACTTC. This gives the protein CSASDRDYEQYF. This sequence joins TRBV20-1 and TRBJ2-7, with 7 bases fitting TRBD1. CDR3 length equals 12 residues. V shed 3 bases, J shed 3 bases, and the junction held 2 bases outside the gene matches. Germline V gene lookup returns CDR1 DFQATT and CDR2 SNEGSKA (reference sequence).

This clonotype was seen ten or more times. The chain joins TRBV13 to TRBJ2-5; D is uncertain. The CDR3 extends over 14 amino acids. The V gene lost 5 bases and the J gene lost 1 base, with 11 bases spanning the gap. Germline CDR1 PRHDT, CDR2 FYEKMQ (reference sequence). The CDR3: CASSTQTCQETQYF. For the CDR3, the DNA is TGTGCCAGCAGCACTCAGACGTGCCAAGAGACCCAGTACTTC.

This clonotype occurred a few times. V gene TRBV11-2 combines with J gene TRBJ1-1, with D perhaps matching TRBD1 (6 bases). The V end lost 1 base, the J end lost 3 bases, and 18 bases lay between the germline ends. From germline, CDR1 is SGHAT and CDR2 FQNNGV. CDR3 length: 17 residues. CDR3 DNA: TGTGCCAGCAGCTTAGGACTAGGGCGCAGGGGTGACACTGAAGCTTTCTTT. This translates into CASSLGLGRRGDTEAFF.

This clonotype was counted at least ten times. The chain combines TRBV11-2 with TRBJ2-4; unclear D gene. This CDR3 has 15 amino acids. The V end was cut by 3 bases, the J end by 0 bases, with 9 bases between. The V gene's germline CDR1 is SGHAT and CDR2 FQNNGV. CDR3: CASSLRGLAKNIQYF. Here the CDR3 DNA reads TGTGCCAGCAGCTTGCGAGGATTAGCCAAAAACATTCAGTACTTC.

A few counts support this clonotype. V gene TRBV25-1 combines with J gene TRBJ2-7; 7 nucleotides match TRBD1. CDR3 length: 13 amino acids. Germline trimming cut 7 bases from V and 6 bases from J; bases unmatched to any gene: 9. Germline-derived CDR1 and CDR2 are MGHDK and SYGVNS. The CDR3 loop reads CASTKGAQGEQYF. In DNA, the CDR3 is TGTGCCAGCACGAAGGGGGCGCAGGGCGAGCAGTACTTC.

This clonotype was recorded many times. The chain uses TRBV28 and TRBJ1-2, with no clear D. The germline V gene has CDR1 MDHEN and CDR2 SYDVKM. The CDR3 loop spans 11 amino acids. V lost 6 bases and J lost 9, with 11 bases in between. The DNA of the CDR3 is TGTGCCAGCAGCCAGTGGTCAAGCTACACCTTC. Residues: CASSQWSSYTF.

The chain is built from TRBV6-2 or TRBV6-3 and TRBJ1-1; no clear D. V was clipped by 0 bases and J by 11 bases, with 19 bases between them. CDR3 size: 15 residues. Looked up from germline, CDR1 is MNHEY and CDR2 is SVGEGT. CDR3 residues: CASSYSIRIERLAFF. DNA of the CDR3: TGTGCCAGCAGTTACTCGATTCGGATCGAAAGACTGGCTTTCTTT.

This clonotype was detected many times. J is TRBJ2-2 and V is TRBV5-1, with TRBD1 matching over 9 bases. After removal of 4 bases from V and 5 bases from J, the junction contained 6 bases not matched to a gene. The CDR3 extends over 15 amino acids. Germline V gene sequence: CDR1 SGHRS, CDR2 YFSETQ. This chain's CDR3 is CASSLGQGKTGELFF. Written as DNA, the CDR3 is TGCGCCAGCAGCCTCGGACAGGGGAAAACCGGGGAGCTGTTTTTT.